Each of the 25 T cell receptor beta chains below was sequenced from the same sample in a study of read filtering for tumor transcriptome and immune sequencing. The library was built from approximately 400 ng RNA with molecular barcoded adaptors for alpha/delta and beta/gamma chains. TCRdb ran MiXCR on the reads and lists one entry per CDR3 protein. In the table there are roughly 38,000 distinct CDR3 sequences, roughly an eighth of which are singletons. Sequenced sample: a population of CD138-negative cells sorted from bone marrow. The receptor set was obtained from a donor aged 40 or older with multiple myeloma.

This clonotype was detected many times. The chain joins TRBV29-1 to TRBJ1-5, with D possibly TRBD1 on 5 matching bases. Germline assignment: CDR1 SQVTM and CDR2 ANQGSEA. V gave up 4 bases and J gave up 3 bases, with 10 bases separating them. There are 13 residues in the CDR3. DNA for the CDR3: TGCAGCGTTGGGGACGGATTCAATCAGCCCCAGCATTTT. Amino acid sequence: CSVGDGFNQPQHF.

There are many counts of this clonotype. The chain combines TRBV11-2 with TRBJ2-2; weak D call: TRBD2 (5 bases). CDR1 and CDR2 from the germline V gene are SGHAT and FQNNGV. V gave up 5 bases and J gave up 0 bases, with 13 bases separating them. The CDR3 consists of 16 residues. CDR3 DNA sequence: TGTGCCAGCAGCCACCGAGGGAGCTCGAACACCGGGGAGCTGTTTTTT. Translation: CASSHRGSSNTGELFF.

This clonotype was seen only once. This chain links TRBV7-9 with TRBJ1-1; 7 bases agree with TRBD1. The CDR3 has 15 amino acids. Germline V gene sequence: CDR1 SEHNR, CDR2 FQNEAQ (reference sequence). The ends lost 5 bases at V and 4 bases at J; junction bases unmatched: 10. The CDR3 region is CASSDKTGLPTEAFF. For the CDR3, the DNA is TGTGCCAGCAGCGATAAGACAGGGTTACCCACTGAAGCTTTCTTT.

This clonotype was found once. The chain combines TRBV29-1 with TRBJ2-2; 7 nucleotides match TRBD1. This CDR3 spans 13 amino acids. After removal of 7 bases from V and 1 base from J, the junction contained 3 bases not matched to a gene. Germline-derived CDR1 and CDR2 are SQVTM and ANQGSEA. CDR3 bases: TGCAGCGCTGGGACAGAGAACACCGGGGAGCTGTTTTTT. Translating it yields CSAGTENTGELFF.

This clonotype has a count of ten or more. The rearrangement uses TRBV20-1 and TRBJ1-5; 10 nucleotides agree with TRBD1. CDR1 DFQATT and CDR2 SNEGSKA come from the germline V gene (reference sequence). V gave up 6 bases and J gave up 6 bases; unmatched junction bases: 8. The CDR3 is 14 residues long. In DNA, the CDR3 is TGCAGTGCCGAGAAGGACAGGGGGAGTCAGCCCCAGCATTTT. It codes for CSAEKDRGSQPQHF.

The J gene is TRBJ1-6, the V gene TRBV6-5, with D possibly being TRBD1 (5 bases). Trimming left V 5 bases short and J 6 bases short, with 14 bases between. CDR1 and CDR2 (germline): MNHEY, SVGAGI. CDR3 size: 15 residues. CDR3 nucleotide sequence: TGTGCCAGCAGTGAAGTTGGGGCTGGTAATTCACCCCTCCACTTT. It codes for CASSEVGAGNSPLHF.

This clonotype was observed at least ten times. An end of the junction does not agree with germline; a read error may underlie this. Here the CDR3 reads CASSNTEAFF. In nucleotides, the CDR3 is TGTGCTAGCAGTAACACTGAAGCTTTCTTT. The genes are TRBV11-2 and TRBJ1-1; D uncertain. There are 10 residues in the CDR3. Germline CDR1 is SGHAT and CDR2 is FQNNGV.

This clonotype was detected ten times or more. The CDR3 DNA reads TGTGCCAGCAGCCCCACAAGACAGGGGGGGGAGCAGTACTTC. It yields the protein CASSPTRQGGEQYF. The rearrangement joins TRBV11-2 to TRBJ2-7; TRBD1 agrees at 9 bases. Germline loops: CDR1 SGHAT, CDR2 FQNNGV. The CDR3 runs 14 residues. V lost 5 bases, J lost 7 bases, and 9 bases stayed unmatched.

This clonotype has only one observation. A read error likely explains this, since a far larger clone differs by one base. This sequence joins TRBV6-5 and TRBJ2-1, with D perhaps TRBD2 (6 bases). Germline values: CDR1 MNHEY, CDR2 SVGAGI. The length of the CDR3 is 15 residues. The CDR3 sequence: CVSSWAGTSRNEQFF. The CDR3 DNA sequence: TGTGTCAGCAGTTGGGCTGGGACTTCGAGGAATGAGCAGTTCTTC.

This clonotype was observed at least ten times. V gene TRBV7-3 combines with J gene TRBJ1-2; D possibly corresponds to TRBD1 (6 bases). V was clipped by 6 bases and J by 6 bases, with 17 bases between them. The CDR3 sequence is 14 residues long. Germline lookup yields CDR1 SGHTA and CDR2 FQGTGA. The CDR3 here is CASSSLKRQDGYTF. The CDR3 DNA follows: TGTGCCAGCAGTTCCCTGAAAAGACAGGATGGCTACACCTTC.

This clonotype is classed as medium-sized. The CDR3, as DNA: TGTGCCAGCAGCCAAGAGATAGCGGGAGGGATCTACAATGAGCAGTTCTTC. Its protein is CASSQEIAGGIYNEQFF. The chain carries TRBV3-1 and TRBJ2-1, with 11 bases fitting TRBD2. Germline CDR1 LGHDT, CDR2 YNNKEL (reference sequence). V was clipped by 0 bases and J by 3 bases; unmatched bases: 4. The CDR3 length is 17 residues.

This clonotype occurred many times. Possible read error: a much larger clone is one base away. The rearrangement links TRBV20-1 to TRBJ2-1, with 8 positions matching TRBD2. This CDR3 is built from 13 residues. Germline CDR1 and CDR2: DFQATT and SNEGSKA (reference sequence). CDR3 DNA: TGCAGTATCGGGACTAGTGCCTACAATGGGCAGTTCTTC. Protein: CSIGTSAYNGQFF.

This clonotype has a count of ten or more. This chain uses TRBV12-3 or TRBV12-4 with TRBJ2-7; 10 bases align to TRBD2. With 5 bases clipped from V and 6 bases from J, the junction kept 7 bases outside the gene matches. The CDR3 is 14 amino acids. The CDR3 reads CASSQGLATSEQYF. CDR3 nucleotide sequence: TGTGCCAGCAGTCAGGGACTAGCGACGAGCGAGCAGTACTTC.

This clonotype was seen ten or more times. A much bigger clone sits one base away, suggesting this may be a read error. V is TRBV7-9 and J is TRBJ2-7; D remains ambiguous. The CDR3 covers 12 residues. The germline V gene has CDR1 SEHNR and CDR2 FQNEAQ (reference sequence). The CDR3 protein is CASSYDADEQDF. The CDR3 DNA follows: TGTGCCAGCAGTTATGACGCGGACGAGCAGGACTTC.

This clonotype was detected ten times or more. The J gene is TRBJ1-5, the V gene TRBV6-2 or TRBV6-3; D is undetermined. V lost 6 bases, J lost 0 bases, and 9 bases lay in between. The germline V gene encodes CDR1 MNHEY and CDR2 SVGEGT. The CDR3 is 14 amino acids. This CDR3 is CASRTRYSNQPQHF. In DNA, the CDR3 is TGTGCCAGCAGGACACGGTATAGCAATCAGCCCCAGCATTTT.

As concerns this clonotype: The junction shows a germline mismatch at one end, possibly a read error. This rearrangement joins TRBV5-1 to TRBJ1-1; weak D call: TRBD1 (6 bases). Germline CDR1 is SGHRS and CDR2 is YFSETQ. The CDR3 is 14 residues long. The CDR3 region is CAGSPTGDRTEAFF. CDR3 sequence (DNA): TGCGCCGGCAGCCCGACAGGCGATAGGACTGAAGCTTTCTTT.

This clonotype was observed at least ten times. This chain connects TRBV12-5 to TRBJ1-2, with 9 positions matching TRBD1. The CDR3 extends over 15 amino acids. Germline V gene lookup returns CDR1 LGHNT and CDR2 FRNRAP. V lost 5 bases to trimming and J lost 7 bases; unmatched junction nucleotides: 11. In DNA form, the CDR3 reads TGTGCTAGTGGTAAACCGGGACAGGGCTTAGGTGGCTACACCTTC. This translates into CASGKPGQGLGGYTF.

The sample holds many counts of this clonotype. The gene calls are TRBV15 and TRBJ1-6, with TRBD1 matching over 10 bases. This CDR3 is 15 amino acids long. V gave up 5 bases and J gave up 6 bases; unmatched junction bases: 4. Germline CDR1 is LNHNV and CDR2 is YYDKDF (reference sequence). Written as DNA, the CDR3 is TGTGCCACCAGCCCTGGGACAGGGGTTAATTCACCCCTCCACTTT. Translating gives CATSPGTGVNSPLHF.

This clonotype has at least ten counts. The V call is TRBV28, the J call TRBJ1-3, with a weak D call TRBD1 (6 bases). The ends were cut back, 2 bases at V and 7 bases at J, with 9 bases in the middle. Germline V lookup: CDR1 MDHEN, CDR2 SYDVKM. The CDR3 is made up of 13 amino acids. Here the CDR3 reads CASSLQGSNTIYF. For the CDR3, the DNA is TGTGCCAGCAGTTTACAGGGGAGCAACACCATATATTTT.

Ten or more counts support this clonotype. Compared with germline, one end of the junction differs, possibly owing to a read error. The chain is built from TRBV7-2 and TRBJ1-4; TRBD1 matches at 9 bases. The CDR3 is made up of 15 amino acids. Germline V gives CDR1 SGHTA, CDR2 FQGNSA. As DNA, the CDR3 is TGTGCCAGCAGCCTATCCGGGACAGGGCAAGAAAAACGGTTTTTT. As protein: CASSLSGTGQEKRFF.

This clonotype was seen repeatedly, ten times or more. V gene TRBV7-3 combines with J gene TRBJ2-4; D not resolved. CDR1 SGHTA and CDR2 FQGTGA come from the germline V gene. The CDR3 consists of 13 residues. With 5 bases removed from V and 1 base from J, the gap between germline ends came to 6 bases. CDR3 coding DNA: TGTGCCAGCAGCACTACGGCCAAAAACATTCAGTACTTC. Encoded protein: CASSTTAKNIQYF.

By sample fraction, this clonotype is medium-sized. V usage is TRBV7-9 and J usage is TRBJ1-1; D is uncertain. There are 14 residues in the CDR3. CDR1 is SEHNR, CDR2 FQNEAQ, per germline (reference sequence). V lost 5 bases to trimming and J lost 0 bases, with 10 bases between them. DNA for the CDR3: TGTGCCAGCAGCGCTGGACGGGTGAACACTGAAGCTTTCTTT. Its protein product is CASSAGRVNTEAFF. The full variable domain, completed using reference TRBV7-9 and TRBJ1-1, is DTGVSQNPRHKITKRGQNVTFRCDPISEHNRLYWYRQTLGQGPEFLTYFQNEAQLEKSRLLSDRFSAERPKGSFSTLEIQRTEQGDSAMYLCASSAGRVNTEAFFGQGTRLTVV.

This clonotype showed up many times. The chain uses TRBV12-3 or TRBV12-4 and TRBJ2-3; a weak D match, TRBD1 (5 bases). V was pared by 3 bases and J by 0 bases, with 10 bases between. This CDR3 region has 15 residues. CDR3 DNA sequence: TGTGCCAGCAGTTTGGGGCCGCCGAGCACAGATACGCAGTATTTT. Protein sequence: CASSLGPPSTDTQYF.

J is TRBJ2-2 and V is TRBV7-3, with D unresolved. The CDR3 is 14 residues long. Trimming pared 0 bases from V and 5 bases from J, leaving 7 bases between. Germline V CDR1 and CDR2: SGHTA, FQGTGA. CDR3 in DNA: TGTGCCAGCAGCTTAACTGGCTGGACCGGGGAGCTGTTTTTT. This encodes CASSLTGWTGELFF.

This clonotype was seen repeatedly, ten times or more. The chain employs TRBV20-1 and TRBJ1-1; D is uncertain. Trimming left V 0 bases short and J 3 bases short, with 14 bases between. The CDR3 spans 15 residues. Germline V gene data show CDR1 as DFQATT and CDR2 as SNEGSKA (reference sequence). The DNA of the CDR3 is TGCAGTGCTAGAGATTCGACGGGTAGAGACACTGAAGCTTTCTTT. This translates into CSARDSTGRDTEAFF.